This TCR beta chain was captured in a study of blood T cell repertoires in COVID-19. Across the study: Both acute and convalescent COVID-19 samples were obtained from the United States, Italy and Spain. T cells, B-cell-depleted T cells, or PBMCs provided the cDNA or gDNA that served as material.

Original data processing: Researchers report that nucleated cell counts were estimated from reference gene primer amplification. Libraries were prepared by immunoSEQ multiplex PCR; TCRdb keeps only in-frame clonotypes and omits some of them. That table gives V, J and clone size, and the DNA gave D and trimming. This repertoire shows more than 300,000 clones, around 83% found once; its top ten account for 5.1%. CDR1 and CDR2 from the germline V gene are SGHVS and FQNEAQ. The CDR3 has 15 amino acids. Trimming removed 4 bases from V and 7 bases from J; junction bases left unmatched: 9. In Cohort 3, a recovered donor had either two negative PCRs, clearance, or symptom resolution.

The sample taken for sequencing was PBMCs or T cells enriched from blood (not recorded which). The rearrangement joins TRBV7-8 to TRBJ1-2; 10 positions agree with TRBD1. The receptor comes from a woman in her 50s who had recovered from COVID-19. Written as DNA, the CDR3 is TGTGCCAGCAGCTCCCAGACAGGGGGCGATCTTGGCTACACCTTC. Its protein product is CASSSQTGGDLGYTF. The full variable domain, in which reference TRBV7-8 and TRBJ1-2 provide the parts outside the CDR3, is GAGVSQSPRYKVAKRGQDVALRCDPISGHVSLFWYQQALGQGPEFLTYFQNEAQLDKSGLPSDRFFAERPEGSVSTLKIQRTQQEDSAVYLCASSSQTGGDLGYTFGSGTRLTVV.